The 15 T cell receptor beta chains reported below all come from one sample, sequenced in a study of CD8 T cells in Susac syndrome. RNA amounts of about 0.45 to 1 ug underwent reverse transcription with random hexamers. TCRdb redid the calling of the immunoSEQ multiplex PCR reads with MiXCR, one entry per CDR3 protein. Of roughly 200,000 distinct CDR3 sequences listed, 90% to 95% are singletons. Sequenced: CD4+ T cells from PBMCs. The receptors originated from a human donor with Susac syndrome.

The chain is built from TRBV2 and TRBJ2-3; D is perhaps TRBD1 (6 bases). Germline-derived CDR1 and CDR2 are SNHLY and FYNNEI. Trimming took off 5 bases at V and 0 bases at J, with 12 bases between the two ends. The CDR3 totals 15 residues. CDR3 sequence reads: CASSRTAPSTDTQYF. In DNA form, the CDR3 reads TGTGCCAGCAGTCGGACAGCACCTAGCACAGATACGCAGTATTTT.

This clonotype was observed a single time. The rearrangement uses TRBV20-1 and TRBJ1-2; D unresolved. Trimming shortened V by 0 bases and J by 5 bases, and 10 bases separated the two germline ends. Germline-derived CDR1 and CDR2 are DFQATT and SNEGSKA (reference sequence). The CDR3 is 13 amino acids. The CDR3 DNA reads TGCAGTGCTAGAGATTCAGGAACGTATGGCTACACCTTC. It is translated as CSARDSGTYGYTF.

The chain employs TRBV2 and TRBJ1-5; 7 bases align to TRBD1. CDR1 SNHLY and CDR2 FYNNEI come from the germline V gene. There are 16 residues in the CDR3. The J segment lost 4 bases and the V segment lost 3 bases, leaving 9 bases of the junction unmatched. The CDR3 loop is CASSDRRGDRNQPQHF. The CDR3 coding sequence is TGTGCCAGCAGTGACCGGCGGGGGGACAGAAATCAGCCCCAGCATTTT.

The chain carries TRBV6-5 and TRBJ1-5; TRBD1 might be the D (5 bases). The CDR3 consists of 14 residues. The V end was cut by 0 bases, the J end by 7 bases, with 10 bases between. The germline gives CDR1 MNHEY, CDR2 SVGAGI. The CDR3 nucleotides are TGTGCCAGCAGTTACTCGGGGCGCGGGCAGCCCCAGCATTTT. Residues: CASSYSGRGQPQHF.

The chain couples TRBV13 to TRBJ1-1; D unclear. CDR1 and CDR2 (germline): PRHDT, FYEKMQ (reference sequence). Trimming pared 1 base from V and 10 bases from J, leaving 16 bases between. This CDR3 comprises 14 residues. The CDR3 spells CASSLVATDGVAFF. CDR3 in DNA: TGTGCCAGCAGCTTAGTAGCGACCGATGGAGTAGCTTTCTTT.

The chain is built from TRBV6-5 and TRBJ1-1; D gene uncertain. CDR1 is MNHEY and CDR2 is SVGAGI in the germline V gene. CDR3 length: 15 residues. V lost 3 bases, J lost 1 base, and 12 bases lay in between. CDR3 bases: TGTGCCAGCAGTTATCGGACCTTCCCGAACACTGAAGCTTTCTTT. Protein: CASSYRTFPNTEAFF.

CDR3 protein: CSVDAGLVTDTQYF. The CDR3 DNA follows: TGCAGCGTTGACGCGGGCCTAGTGACAGATACGCAGTATTTT. The chain recombines TRBV29-1 with TRBJ2-3; possibly TRBD2 for D (5 bases). Germline V CDR1 and CDR2: SQVTM, ANQGSEA. V gave up 3 bases and J gave up 3 bases, with 13 bases separating them. The CDR3 is 14 residues long.

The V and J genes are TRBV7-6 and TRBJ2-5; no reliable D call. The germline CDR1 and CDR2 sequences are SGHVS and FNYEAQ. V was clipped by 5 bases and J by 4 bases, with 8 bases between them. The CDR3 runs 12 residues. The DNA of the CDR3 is TGTGCCAGCAGCGATACTCGAGAGACCCAGTACTTC. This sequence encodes CASSDTRETQYF.

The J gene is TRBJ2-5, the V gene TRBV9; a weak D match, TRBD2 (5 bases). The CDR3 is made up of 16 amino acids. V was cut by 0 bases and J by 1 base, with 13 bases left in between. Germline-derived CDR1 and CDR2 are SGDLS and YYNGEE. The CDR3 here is CASSVEDGLSQETQYF. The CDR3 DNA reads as TGTGCCAGCAGCGTAGAGGACGGACTCTCCCAAGAGACCCAGTACTTC. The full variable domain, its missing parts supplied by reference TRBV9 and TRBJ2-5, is DSGVTQTPKHLITATGQRVTLRCSPRSGDLSVYWYQQSLDQGLQFLIQYYNGEERAKGNILERFSAQQFPDLHSELNLSSLELGDSALYFCASSVEDGLSQETQYFGPGTRLLVL.

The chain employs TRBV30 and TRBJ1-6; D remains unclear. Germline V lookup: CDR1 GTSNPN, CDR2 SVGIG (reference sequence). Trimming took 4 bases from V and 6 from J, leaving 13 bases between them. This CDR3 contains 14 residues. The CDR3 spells CAWTKDRANSPLHF. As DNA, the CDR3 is TGTGCCTGGACCAAGGACCGAGCTAATTCACCCCTCCACTTT. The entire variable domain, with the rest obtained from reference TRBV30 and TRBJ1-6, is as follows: SQTIHQWPATLVQPVGSPLSLECTVEGTSNPNLYWYRQAAGRGLQLLFYSVGIGQISSEVPQNLSASRPQDRQFILSSKKLLLSDSGFYLCAWTKDRANSPLHFGNGTRLTVT.

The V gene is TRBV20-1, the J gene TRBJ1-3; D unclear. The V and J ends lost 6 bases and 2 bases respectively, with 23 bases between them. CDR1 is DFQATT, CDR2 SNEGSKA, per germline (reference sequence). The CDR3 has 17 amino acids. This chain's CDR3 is CSAVARKLGAAGNTIYF. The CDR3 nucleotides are TGCAGTGCGGTCGCCAGAAAACTTGGAGCCGCTGGAAACACCATATATTTT.

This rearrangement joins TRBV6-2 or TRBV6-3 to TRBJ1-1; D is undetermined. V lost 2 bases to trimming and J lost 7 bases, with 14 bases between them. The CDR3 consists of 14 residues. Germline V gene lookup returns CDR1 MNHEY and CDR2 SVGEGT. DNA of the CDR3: TGTGCCAGCAGTTACGATCGTGGCGGCGGTGAAGCTTTCTTT. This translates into CASSYDRGGGEAFF.

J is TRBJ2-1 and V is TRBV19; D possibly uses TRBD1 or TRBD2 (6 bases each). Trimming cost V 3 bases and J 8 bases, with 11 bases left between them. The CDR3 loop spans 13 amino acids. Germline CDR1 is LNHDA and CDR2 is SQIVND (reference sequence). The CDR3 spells CASSMNRGDEQFF. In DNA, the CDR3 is TGTGCCAGTAGTATGAATAGGGGGGATGAGCAGTTCTTC.

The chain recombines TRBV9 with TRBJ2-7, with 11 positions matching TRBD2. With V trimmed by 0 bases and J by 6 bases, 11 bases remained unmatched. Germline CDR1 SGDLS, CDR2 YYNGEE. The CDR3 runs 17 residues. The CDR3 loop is CASSVAGSGTSGVEQYF. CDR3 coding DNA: TGTGCCAGCAGCGTAGCTGGGAGTGGGACTAGCGGAGTCGAGCAGTACTTC.

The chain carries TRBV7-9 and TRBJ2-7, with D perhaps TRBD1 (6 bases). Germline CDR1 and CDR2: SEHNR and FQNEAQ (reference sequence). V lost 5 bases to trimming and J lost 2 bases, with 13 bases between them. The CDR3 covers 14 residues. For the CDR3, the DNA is TGTGCCAGCAGCACCACCGGGACACCCTACGAGCAGTACTTC. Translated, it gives CASSTTGTPYEQYF.